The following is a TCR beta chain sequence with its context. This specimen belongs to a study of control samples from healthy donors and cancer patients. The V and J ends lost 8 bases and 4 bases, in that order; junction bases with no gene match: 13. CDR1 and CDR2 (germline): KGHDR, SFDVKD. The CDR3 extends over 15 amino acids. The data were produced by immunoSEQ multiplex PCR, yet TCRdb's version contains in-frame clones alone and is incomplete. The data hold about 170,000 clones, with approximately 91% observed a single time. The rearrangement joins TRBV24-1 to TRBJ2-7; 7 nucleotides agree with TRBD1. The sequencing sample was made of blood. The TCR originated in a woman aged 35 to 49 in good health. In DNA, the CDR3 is TGTGCCACCATCCATTTTGAGGGGGCAAGGTACGAGCAGTACTTC. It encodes CATIHFEGARYEQYF.